This TCR beta chain derives from a study of identical twins. In regard to this clonotype: Its matching antigen is unknown.

Only healthy Caucasians were included as donors. V shed 8 bases and J 1 base; nucleotides not matched to a gene: 11. Germline CDR1 MNHEY, CDR2 SVGEGT. The CDR3 has 17 residues. A universal primer site was added by template switching, and unique molecular identifiers were carried by the cDNA. MiXCR was run by TCRdb on the 5' RACE reads, yielding one entry per CDR3 protein. Among about 720,000 distinct CDR3 sequences listed, around 8.6% were seen once. Study outcomes and limitations: There were fewer insertions in abundant cord blood beta clonotypes, but memory repertoires showed no such pattern.

The sample was also reused in another study, on yellow fever vaccine responses in identical twins. According to that study: On the reported evidence, twins' vaccine T cell responses seemed partly convergent and partly personalized.

This sequence was found in a woman under 30 in good health. Source material: PBMCs. This chain joins TRBV6-2 or TRBV6-3 and TRBJ2-7, with 13 bases fitting TRBD2. For the CDR3, the DNA is TGTGCCAGCGCCCGAGGGACTAGCGGGACCATGTCCTACGAGCAGTACTTC. This codes for CASARGTSGTMSYEQYF.